These 26 T cell receptor beta chains were all obtained from the same sample, sequenced in a study of blood T cells in healthy people across ages. A sample-barcoded 5' primer and a J-beta primer mix were used in a second PCR of roughly 6 to 11 cycles. TCRdb re-called the 5' RACE reads through MiXCR, storing one row per CDR3 protein. The data hold 750,000 to 850,000 distinct CDR3 sequences, with 20% to 30% observed a single time. The data were also submitted as part of a second study, on T cells of mothers and their children.

The sample taken for sequencing was blood. The source is a boy aged 5-17 years in good health.

This clonotype was observed a few times. The gene calls are TRBV3-1 and TRBJ2-5; a possible D gene is TRBD2 (6 bases). The DNA end lines up better with TRBJ2-7; the J call may be wrong. The CDR3 loop spans 15 amino acids. CDR1 and CDR2 (germline): LGHDT, YNNKEL (reference sequence). The CDR3 reads CASSQPGTSNYEQYF. The CDR3, as DNA: TGTGCCAGCAGCCAACCCGGGACTTCCAACTACGAGCAGTACTTC.

This chain links TRBV20-1 with TRBJ2-3; a weak D match, TRBD1 (5 bases). The V end lost 8 bases, the J end lost 0 bases, and 15 bases lay between the germline ends. Germline-derived CDR1 and CDR2 are DFQATT and SNEGSKA (reference sequence). The CDR3 runs to 14 residues. In nucleotides, the CDR3 is TGCAGTCCAAGGGGTAGCCGTAGCACAGATACGCAGTATTTT. Translating it yields CSPRGSRSTDTQYF.

The CDR3 bases are TGCAGCGTGTATGGGCAGGGGGCAGGAAATGAGCAGTTCTTC. It codes for CSVYGQGAGNEQFF. The V call is TRBV29-1, the J call TRBJ2-1, with 8 positions matching TRBD1. Unmatched junction bases numbered 11, after V lost 6 bases and J lost 7 bases. The CDR3 spans 14 residues. Germline CDR1 and CDR2: SQVTM and ANQGSEA.

The chain joins TRBV5-1 to TRBJ2-5, with a tentative D call TRBD2 (5 bases). This CDR3 region has 16 residues. The germline CDR1 and CDR2 sequences are SGHRS and YFSETQ. Between the trimmed V and J ends, which lost 4 bases and 1 base, there was a span of 17 bases. In DNA, the CDR3 is TGCGCCAGCAGCCCGGGGATCTTCGGCAGCCAAGAGACCCAGTACTTC. Protein sequence: CASSPGIFGSQETQYF. The whole variable domain, remainder taken from reference TRBV5-1 and TRBJ2-5, is KAGVTQTPRYLIKTRGQQVTLSCSPISGHRSVSWYQQTPGQGLQFLFEYFSETQRNKGNFPGRFSGRQFSNSRSEMNVSTLELGDSALYLCASSPGIFGSQETQYFGPGTRLLVL.

This clonotype was recorded a few times. This chain links TRBV4-1 with TRBJ2-2; possibly TRBD1 for D (6 bases). This CDR3 region has 16 residues. CDR1 is MGHRA, CDR2 YSYEKL, per germline. The germline V and J ends were trimmed by 3 bases and 3 bases, with 14 bases remaining between them. For the CDR3, the DNA is TGCGCCAGCAGCCACCCTGGGGGCAGTTACACCGGGGAGCTGTTTTTT. Amino acid sequence: CASSHPGGSYTGELFF.

This clonotype was picked up a small number of times. The rearrangement joins TRBV7-2 to TRBJ2-5; D is possibly TRBD2 (5 bases). Germline values: CDR1 SGHTA, CDR2 FQGNSA. The CDR3 loop spans 13 amino acids. Trimming took off 4 bases at V and 5 bases at J, with 11 bases between the two ends. The CDR3: CASSSRREETQYF. In DNA, the CDR3 is TGTGCCAGCAGCTCGAGAAGGGAGGAGACCCAGTACTTC.

V is TRBV6-2 or TRBV6-3 and J is TRBJ2-2; TRBD2 matches 7 bases. The CDR3 has 18 residues. V shed 6 bases and J 2 bases; nucleotides not matched to a gene: 15. Germline V gives CDR1 MNHEY, CDR2 SVGEGT. CDR3 nucleotides: TGTGCCAGCAGGTCCCCCTATGGGGGGGGGGAAAACACCGGGGAGCTGTTTTTT. This sequence encodes CASRSPYGGGENTGELFF.

V usage is TRBV7-2 and J usage is TRBJ1-2; D unresolved. The CDR3 consists of 16 residues. Trimming took off 2 bases at V and 2 bases at J, with 15 bases between the two ends. Per the germline V gene, CDR1 is SGHTA and CDR2 is FQGNSA. The CDR3 nucleotides are TGTGCCAGCAGCTTAACCTTTCAGGACGGGAACTATGGCTACACCTTC. The encoded protein is CASSLTFQDGNYGYTF.

This clonotype was recorded many times. The chain is built from TRBV4-2 and TRBJ2-1, with TRBD1 identical over 12 bases. The CDR3 loop spans 16 amino acids. From germline, CDR1 is LGHNA and CDR2 YNFKEQ. The V segment lost 0 bases and the J segment 8 bases; nucleotides outside the gene matches: 5. This CDR3 is CASSQEGTGGIYEQFF. CDR3 bases: TGTGCCAGCAGCCAAGAGGGGACAGGGGGCATCTATGAGCAGTTCTTC.

This chain joins TRBV7-9 and TRBJ1-6; 9 positions match TRBD1. The trim removed 6 bases at V and 8 bases at J, leaving 5 bases unmatched. This CDR3 has 14 amino acids. Germline V gives CDR1 SEHNR, CDR2 FQNEAQ (reference sequence). The CDR3 DNA is TGTGCCAGCAGTGAGGGACAGGGTTATTCACCCCTCCACTTT. Its protein is CASSEGQGYSPLHF.

This clonotype came up a few times. The chain recombines TRBV29-1 with TRBJ2-5, with 12 bases fitting TRBD2. The CDR3 loop spans 17 amino acids. CDR1 is SQVTM and CDR2 is ANQGSEA in the germline V gene. V lost 7 bases, J lost 5 bases, and 17 bases stayed unmatched. The DNA of the CDR3 is TGCAGCGCCGTCCTAGCGGGAGGGCCGGATATAATTGAGACCCAGTACTTC. Its protein is CSAVLAGGPDIIETQYF.

The chain is built from TRBV12-3 or TRBV12-4 and TRBJ2-7; 8 positions match TRBD1. The CDR3 is 14 amino acids. V lost 7 bases to trimming and J lost 3 bases; unmatched junction nucleotides: 8. CDR3 residues: CASTIGQGNYEQYF. CDR3 in DNA: TGTGCCAGCACCATCGGACAGGGAAACTACGAGCAGTACTTC.

This chain connects TRBV12-3 or TRBV12-4 to TRBJ2-1, with 12 bases matching TRBD2. The CDR3 contains 17 residues. With V trimmed by 2 bases and J by 5 bases, 7 bases remained unmatched. This chain's CDR3 is CASSLFGTSGLHNEQFF. The CDR3 DNA reads TGTGCCAGCAGTTTATTTGGGACTAGCGGGTTACACAATGAGCAGTTCTTC.

The chain joins TRBV6-5 to TRBJ2-7; possibly TRBD1 for D (5 bases). The germline V gene has CDR1 MNHEY and CDR2 SVGAGI. V was clipped by 6 bases and J by 0 bases, with 18 bases between them. This CDR3 has 16 residues. CDR3 amino acids: CASRITAGSPSYEQYF. The CDR3 DNA follows: TGTGCCAGCAGAATTACCGCAGGGTCACCCTCCTACGAGCAGTACTTC.

This clonotype was seen ten or more times. The chain recombines TRBV7-2 with TRBJ2-5, with 7 nucleotides matching TRBD1. The CDR3 is made up of 12 amino acids. Germline-derived CDR1 and CDR2 are SGHTA and FQGNSA. The V and J ends lost 6 bases and 5 bases, in that order; junction bases with no gene match: 3. The CDR3 spells CASSSRGETQYF. The CDR3 DNA reads as TGTGCCAGCAGTTCCAGGGGGGAGACCCAGTACTTC.

J is TRBJ2-1 and V is TRBV5-1, with D perhaps TRBD2 (5 bases). Trimming stripped 6 bases from V and 3 bases from J, with 13 bases between. The CDR3 is made up of 14 amino acids. Germline V gene data show CDR1 as SGHRS and CDR2 as YFSETQ. This CDR3 reads CASIEGEYYNEQFF. The CDR3 DNA follows: TGCGCCAGCATAGAGGGAGAATACTACAATGAGCAGTTCTTC.

The chain links TRBV9 to TRBJ2-1; D gene unclear. Deletions cut 0 bases from V and 6 bases from J, with 7 bases between. The CDR3 has 13 residues. Germline values: CDR1 SGDLS, CDR2 YYNGEE. In nucleotides, the CDR3 is TGTGCCAGCAGCGTAGGGCCCCCCAATGAGCAGTTCTTC. Translation gives CASSVGPPNEQFF.

This chain uses TRBV27 with TRBJ2-6; D uncertain. Germline CDR1 and CDR2: MNHEY and SMNVEV (reference sequence). V lost 3 bases and J 0 bases, leaving 3 bases between the germline ends. CDR3 size: 14 residues. The CDR3 is CASSFASGANVLTF. The CDR3, as DNA: TGTGCCAGCAGTTTCGCCTCTGGGGCCAACGTCCTGACTTTC. Variable domain in full (rest from reference TRBV27 and TRBJ2-6): EAQVTQNPRYLITVTGKKLTVTCSQNMNHEYMSWYRQDPGLGLRQIYYSMNVEVTDKGDVPEGYKVSRKEKRNFPLILESPSPNQTSLYFCASSFASGANVLTFGAGSRLTVL.

V is TRBV7-2 and J is TRBJ2-5; 15 bases agree with TRBD2. The germline V gene has CDR1 SGHTA and CDR2 FQGNSA. The CDR3 has 17 residues. The V and J ends lost 3 bases and 0 bases, in that order; junction bases with no gene match: 2. CDR3 loop: CASSFGLAGGYQETQYF. The CDR3 nucleotides are TGTGCCAGCAGCTTCGGACTAGCGGGGGGGTACCAAGAGACCCAGTACTTC.

With regard to this clonotype: A much bigger clone sits one base away, suggesting this may be a read error. This chain joins TRBV10-3 and TRBJ1-1; D may be TRBD1 (5 bases). CDR3 length: 15 residues. The germline CDR1 and CDR2 sequences are ENHRY and SYGVKD. The CDR3, as DNA: TGTGCCGTCAGATCCGGGACCGAGGTCGGCACTGAAGCTTTCTTT. This encodes CAVRSGTEVGTEAFF.

J is TRBJ1-1 and V is TRBV5-5, with D maybe TRBD1 (6 bases). This CDR3 is 15 amino acids long. CDR1 SGHKS and CDR2 YYEKEE come from the germline V gene (reference sequence). Deletions cut 4 bases from V and 4 bases from J, with 17 bases between. CDR3 nucleotides: TGTGCCAGCAGCGGCCGAACAGGGAGGACCACTGAAGCTTTCTTT. Protein sequence: CASSGRTGRTTEAFF.

This clonotype was recorded a few times. The rearrangement links TRBV28 to TRBJ2-4; D call uncertain. The length of the CDR3 is 14 residues. The V end was cut by 2 bases, the J end by 0 bases, with 5 bases between. CDR1 and CDR2 from the germline V gene are MDHEN and SYDVKM. The CDR3 DNA is TGTGCCAGCAGTTTAAGAGAAGCCAAAAACATTCAGTACTTC. The encoded protein is CASSLREAKNIQYF.

The chain employs TRBV12-5 and TRBJ2-5, with TRBD1 identical over 9 bases. Germline V gene data show CDR1 as LGHNT and CDR2 as FRNRAP. Trimming cost V 3 bases and J 5 bases; bases outside gene matches: 7. The CDR3 totals 15 residues. DNA of the CDR3: TGTGCTAGTGGTTTTGGGGACAGGGTAGGGGAGACCCAGTACTTC. It codes for CASGFGDRVGETQYF.

This chain links TRBV29-1 with TRBJ2-5, with TRBD1 matching 8 bases. The J call may be wrong; the DNA end is better matched by TRBJ2-7. The CDR3 is made up of 13 amino acids. From germline, CDR1 is SQVTM and CDR2 ANQGSEA. The CDR3 sequence: CSVEGQVSYEQYF. The DNA of the CDR3 is TGCAGCGTTGAGGGACAGGTCTCCTACGAGCAGTACTTC.

A few counts support this clonotype. The chain carries TRBV12-3 or TRBV12-4 and TRBJ1-3; no firm D call. This CDR3 region has 17 residues. Deletions cut 5 bases from V and 0 bases from J, with 17 bases between. CDR3 coding DNA: TGTGCCAGCAGTCCCGTGTTAAGACCCCTCTCTGGAAACACCATATATTTT. Its translation: CASSPVLRPLSGNTIYF.

V is TRBV5-1 and J is TRBJ1-1, with D possibly being TRBD1 (5 bases). Trimming pared 0 bases from V and 4 bases from J, leaving 10 bases between. Germline assignment: CDR1 SGHRS and CDR2 YFSETQ. The CDR3 sequence is 14 residues long. This chain's CDR3 is CASSLAGTLTEAFF. For the CDR3, the DNA is TGCGCCAGCAGCTTGGCAGGGACGCTCACTGAAGCTTTCTTT.